This passage covers 23 T cell receptor beta chains from one sample sequenced in a study of T cells in localized non-small cell lung cancer. TCRdb keeps only in-frame clones here, not all; method: immunoSEQ multiplex PCR. The sample has tens of thousands of clones; roughly 92% are singletons. The material sequenced was peripheral blood, taken before any cancer treatment. Receptor source: a female donor older than 55 with stage I lung adenocarcinoma.

V gene TRBV11-3 combines with J gene TRBJ2-1; 11 bases agree with TRBD1. The length of the CDR3 is 15 residues. V shed 5 bases and J 6 bases; nucleotides not matched to a gene: 6. In germline, CDR1 is SGHNT, CDR2 YENEEA. CDR3 in DNA: TGTGCCAGCAGCCCCTCCGGGACAGGGGGCAATGAGCAGTTCTTC. It encodes CASSPSGTGGNEQFF. Full variable domain (missing parts from reference TRBV11-3 and TRBJ2-1): EAGVVQSPRYKIIEKKQPVAFWCNPISGHNTLYWYLQNLGQGPELLIRYENEEAVDDSQLPKDRFSAERLKGVDSTLKIQPAELGDSAVYLCASSPSGTGGNEQFFGPGTRLTVL.

The chain has TRBV10-2 and TRBJ1-2; D uncertain. The CDR3 has 13 amino acids. Trimming shortened V by 5 bases and J by 7 bases, and 14 bases separated the two germline ends. Germline loops: CDR1 WSHSY, CDR2 SAAADI. The CDR3 DNA follows: TGCGCCAGCAGTCTCCGGGAGGAAGGTGGCTACACCTTC. Residues: CASSLREEGGYTF.

The chain recombines TRBV5-1 with TRBJ1-1; no reliable D call. This CDR3 region has 10 residues. The germline V gene encodes CDR1 SGHRS and CDR2 YFSETQ. With 8 bases removed from V and 11 bases from J, the gap between germline ends came to 13 bases. CDR3 protein: CARTPYEAFF. DNA of the CDR3: TGCGCCAGGACCCCCTACGAGGCTTTCTTT.

The chain has TRBV2 and TRBJ1-5; 7 bases are a match to TRBD1. The CDR3 loop spans 16 amino acids. The germline V gene encodes CDR1 SNHLY and CDR2 FYNNEI. V lost 6 bases, J lost 0 bases, and 8 bases stayed unmatched. CDR3 region: CASRGRDRTSNQPQHF. The CDR3 bases are TGTGCCAGCAGGGGTCGGGACAGAACTAGCAATCAGCCCCAGCATTTT.

The rearrangement links TRBV6-5 to TRBJ2-3; D is perhaps TRBD1 (6 bases). The length of the CDR3 is 14 residues. Germline CDR1 is MNHEY and CDR2 is SVGAGI. V lost 8 bases and J 2 bases, leaving 14 bases between the germline ends. CDR3 DNA sequence: TGTGCCAGCTCCAGACAGGTGCCCACAGATACGCAGTATTTT. Translating gives CASSRQVPTDTQYF.

The CDR3 DNA follows: TGCGCCAGCAGCCCAACAGGGGACACAGATACGCAGTATTTT. Amino acid sequence: CASSPTGDTDTQYF. This sequence joins TRBV5-1 and TRBJ2-3, with TRBD1 matching 7 bases. V shed 4 bases, J shed 2 bases, and the junction held 4 bases outside the gene matches. CDR3 size: 14 residues. Per the germline V gene, CDR1 is SGHRS and CDR2 is YFSETQ.

This sequence joins TRBV28 and TRBJ2-7, with a weak D call TRBD1 (6 bases). Germline CDR1 reads MDHEN; CDR2 reads SYDVKM. The V end lost 5 bases, the J end lost 4 bases, and 15 bases lay between the germline ends. This CDR3 is built from 14 residues. The CDR3, as DNA: TGTGCCAGCAGTGCACCGGGACAAGCTTACGAGCAGTACGTC. Its translation: CASSAPGQAYEQYV.

The chain joins TRBV25-1 to TRBJ2-7, with a possible D match to TRBD1 (6 bases). CDR3 size: 10 residues. Germline V gene data show CDR1 as MGHDK and CDR2 as SYGVNS. The CDR3 DNA is TGTACAACGCAGGGGCTCGAGCAGTACGTC. It codes for CTTQGLEQYV.

The chain employs TRBV6-1 and TRBJ2-3, with 7 positions matching TRBD2. There are 21 residues in the CDR3. J gave up 0 bases and V 0 bases, and 18 bases lay outside the gene matches. Germline V CDR1 and CDR2: MNHNS, SASEGT. The CDR3 protein is CASSEARTSRGVPSSTDTQYF. The CDR3, as DNA: TGTGCCAGCAGTGAAGCAAGAACTAGCCGGGGGGTACCTTCTAGCACAGATACGCAGTATTTT.

The rearrangement uses TRBV7-3 and TRBJ2-2; tentative D call: TRBD2 (5 bases). Between the trimmed V and J ends, which lost 5 bases and 7 bases, there was a span of 23 bases. The CDR3 runs 17 residues. Germline V gives CDR1 SGHTA, CDR2 FQGTGA. CDR3 coding DNA: TGTGCCAGCAGCCCCCGCCGGACTGGCCGAGGGAGCGGGGAGCTGTTTTTT. Translating it yields CASSPRRTGRGSGELFF.

The J gene is TRBJ2-7, the V gene TRBV7-8; D is unclear. Germline CDR1 SGHVS, CDR2 FQNEAQ. Trimming cost V 3 bases and J 2 bases, with 11 bases left between them. The CDR3 spans 14 residues. CDR3 sequence (DNA): TGTGCCAGCAGCTTGGTGGCAGGCGCCTACGAGCAGTACGTC. Encoded protein: CASSLVAGAYEQYV.

This clone was observed a handful of times. This chain links TRBV10-3 with TRBJ2-5, with 9 bases aligning to TRBD1. Per the germline V gene, CDR1 is ENHRY and CDR2 is SYGVKD. This CDR3 is built from 16 residues. Germline trimming cut 2 bases from V and 2 bases from J; bases unmatched to any gene: 6. The CDR3 loop reads CAISEPDRGWQETQYF. Here the CDR3 DNA reads TGTGCCATCAGTGAGCCGGACAGGGGATGGCAAGAGACCCAGTACTTC.

The CDR3 DNA follows: TGTGCCAGCAGCCCCCCGGCCGCGCTGGGCGTTGGCTACACCTTC. This encodes CASSPPAALGVGYTF. The chain joins TRBV7-2 to TRBJ1-2; D unclear. CDR1 is SGHTA, CDR2 FQGNSA, per germline. The CDR3 length is 15 residues. The V end lost 5 bases, the J end lost 7 bases, and 20 bases lay between the germline ends. Full variable domain (outside the CDR3, taken from reference TRBV7-2 and TRBJ1-2): GAGVSQSPSNKVTEKGKDVELRCDPISGHTALYWYRQSLGQGLEFLIYFQGNSAPDKSGLPSDRFSAERTGGSVSTLTIQRTQQEDSAVYLCASSPPAALGVGYTFGSGTRLTVV.

CDR3 coding DNA: TGTGCCAGCAGTTTAACAGCCGGCCAGCCCCAGCATTTT. It specifies CASSLTAGQPQHF. The chain carries TRBV28 and TRBJ1-5; D unclear. V was pared by 2 bases and J by 7 bases, with 9 bases between. The CDR3 has 13 amino acids. CDR1 and CDR2 (germline): MDHEN, SYDVKM. The entire variable domain, with the rest obtained from reference TRBV28 and TRBJ1-5, is as follows: DVKVTQSSRYLVKRTGEKVFLECVQDMDHENMFWYRQDPGLGLRLIYFSYDVKMKEKGDIPEGYSVSREKKERFSLILESASTNQTSMYLCASSLTAGQPQHFGDGTRLSIL.

The chain is built from TRBV6-4 and TRBJ1-6; D remains unclear. Per germline, CDR1 MRHNA and CDR2 SNTAGT. The V end was cut by 7 bases, the J end by 6 bases, with 16 bases between. The CDR3 sequence is 15 residues long. The CDR3 region has the DNA TGTGCCAGCAAAAAAGGACCTGAGGGTAATTCACCCCTCCACTTT. This codes for CASKKGPEGNSPLHF.

The chain joins TRBV19 to TRBJ2-1; 10 bases fit TRBD1. The CDR3 sequence is 20 residues long. From germline, CDR1 is LNHDA and CDR2 SQIVND (reference sequence). After removal of 6 bases from V and 5 bases from J, the junction contained 22 bases not matched to a gene. The chain's CDR3 is CASSLLIGQGGPGTHNEQFF. Here the CDR3 DNA reads TGTGCCAGTAGCCTTTTGATAGGACAGGGGGGCCCTGGGACACACAATGAGCAGTTCTTC.

This clone was detected a few times. The chain employs TRBV6-5 and TRBJ1-2; 7 bases are a match to TRBD1. The CDR3 contains 13 residues. The germline CDR1 and CDR2 sequences are MNHEY and SVGAGI. V dropped 8 bases and J dropped 6; count of bases not matched to a gene: 9. The CDR3 spells CASGGTGEHGYTF. In nucleotides, the CDR3 is TGTGCCAGCGGAGGTACAGGGGAGCATGGCTACACCTTC.

The chain is built from TRBV25-1 and TRBJ1-3, with D tentatively TRBD1 (5 bases). V was trimmed by 0 bases and J by 4 bases, leaving 10 bases between them. This CDR3 is 15 amino acids long. The germline gives CDR1 MGHDK, CDR2 SYGVNS. Here the CDR3 reads CASSEYGGPGNTIYF. The CDR3 DNA reads TGTGCCAGCAGTGAATATGGGGGACCCGGAAACACCATATATTTT.

The rearrangement uses TRBV5-1 and TRBJ2-5; 9 bases agree with TRBD1. The CDR3 is 15 residues long. Germline loops: CDR1 SGHRS, CDR2 YFSETQ. The V and J ends lost 0 bases and 5 bases, in that order; junction bases with no gene match: 5. The CDR3 region is CASSLVQGAGETQYF. The DNA of the CDR3 is TGCGCCAGCAGCTTGGTACAGGGGGCGGGGGAGACCCAGTACTTC.

The chain joins TRBV13 to TRBJ2-1, with D possibly TRBD2 on 5 matching bases. Trimming removed 5 bases from V and 6 bases from J, with 17 bases in between. The germline V gene encodes CDR1 PRHDT and CDR2 FYEKMQ (reference sequence). This CDR3 has 15 residues. CDR3 sequence: CASSIRTPPVNEQFF. The CDR3 nucleotides are TGTGCCAGCAGCATTCGGACTCCCCCCGTCAATGAGCAGTTCTTC.

The chain joins TRBV14 to TRBJ1-3; D is unresolved. Trimming shortened V by 4 bases and J by 0 bases, and 10 bases separated the two germline ends. This CDR3 is built from 15 residues. The germline CDR1 and CDR2 sequences are SGHDN and FVKESK. The CDR3 region has the DNA TGTGCCAGCAGCCGCCCCCGGAGCTCTGGAAACACCATATATTTT. Translated: CASSRPRSSGNTIYF. The variable domain in full, completed from reference TRBV14 and TRBJ1-3, reads EAGVTQFPSHSVIEKGQTVTLRCDPISGHDNLYWYRRVMGKEIKFLLHFVKESKQDESGMPNNRFLAERTGGTYSTLKVQPAELEDSGVYFCASSRPRSSGNTIYFGEGSWLTVV.

This chain links TRBV7-2 with TRBJ2-3; TRBD1 is a possible D gene (6 bases). Trimming removed 4 bases from V and 1 base from J, with 21 bases in between. The CDR3 sequence is 18 residues long. Looked up from germline, CDR1 is SGHTA and CDR2 is FQGNSA. The CDR3 is CASSSYQLVGAGTDTQYF. The CDR3, as DNA: TGTGCCAGCAGCTCCTACCAATTAGTGGGGGCTGGCACAGATACGCAGTATTTT. Drawing the rest from reference TRBV7-2 and TRBJ2-3, the complete variable domain is GAGVSQSPSNKVTEKGKDVELRCDPISGHTALYWYRQSLGQGLEFLIYFQGNSAPDKSGLPSDRFSAERTGGSVSTLTIQRTQQEDSAVYLCASSSYQLVGAGTDTQYFGPGTRLTVL.

CDR3 sequence: CASSSYNGWGYGYTF. The CDR3 nucleotides read TGTGCCAGCAGCTCGTACAACGGATGGGGCTATGGCTACACCTTC. The chain is built from TRBV5-6 and TRBJ1-2; no firm D call. Looked up from germline, CDR1 is SGHDT and CDR2 is YYEEEE. V was trimmed by 3 bases and J by 4 bases, leaving 16 bases between them. The CDR3 contains 15 residues.